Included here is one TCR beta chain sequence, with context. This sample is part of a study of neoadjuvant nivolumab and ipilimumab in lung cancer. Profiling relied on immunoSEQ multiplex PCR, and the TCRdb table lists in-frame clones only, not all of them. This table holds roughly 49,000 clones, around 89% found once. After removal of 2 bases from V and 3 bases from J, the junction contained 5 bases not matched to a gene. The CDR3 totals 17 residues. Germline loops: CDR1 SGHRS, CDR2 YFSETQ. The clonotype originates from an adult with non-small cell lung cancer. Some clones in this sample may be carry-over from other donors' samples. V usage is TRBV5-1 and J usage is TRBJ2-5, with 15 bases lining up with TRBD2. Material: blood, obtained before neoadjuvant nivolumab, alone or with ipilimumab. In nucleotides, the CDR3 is TGCGCCAGCAGCTTTTGGACTAGCGGGAGGGGGGAAGAGACCCAGTACTTC. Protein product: CASSFWTSGRGEETQYF.